Each of the 21 T cell receptor beta chains below was sequenced from the same sample in a study of cytomegalovirus exposure and HLA in healthy donors. The PCR contained 60 Vbeta and 13 Jbeta primers. Only in-frame clones appear in the TCRdb table, and some are missing; sequencing was by immunoSEQ multiplex PCR. The sample has approximately 120,000 clones, around 73% seen once; the top ten hold about 8.4%. Sequencing was performed on PBMCs. These receptors were collected from a man aged 35-49 years in good health and CMV-seronegative.

The chain links TRBV6-4 to TRBJ1-2; 8 bases align to TRBD1. Germline CDR1 reads MRHNA; CDR2 reads SNTAGT. After removal of 10 bases from V and 11 bases from J, the junction contained 9 bases not matched to a gene. The CDR3 is 11 residues long. CDR3 residues: CATRTGLGYTF. The CDR3 region has the DNA TGTGCCACCAGGACAGGGTTAGGATACACCTTC.

The V gene is TRBV7-9, the J gene TRBJ1-2, with TRBD1 identical over 7 bases. CDR3 length equals 15 residues. Germline V gene sequence: CDR1 SEHNR, CDR2 FQNEAQ (reference sequence). V was clipped by 7 bases and J by 8 bases; unmatched bases: 16. In DNA, the CDR3 is TGTGCCAGCATCGCGACCGAGGGGACAGTGGGAGGCTACACCTTC. Residues: CASIATEGTVGGYTF.

The V gene is TRBV10-3, the J gene TRBJ2-1; D possibly corresponds to TRBD2 (5 bases). CDR3 length: 12 residues. The germline V and J ends were trimmed by 4 bases and 9 bases, with 10 bases remaining between them. Germline CDR1 is ENHRY and CDR2 is SYGVKD. CDR3 sequence reads: CAISAYEGEQFF. CDR3 DNA sequence: TGTGCCATCAGTGCTTACGAGGGTGAGCAGTTCTTC.

This chain joins TRBV9 and TRBJ2-5; D perhaps matches TRBD1 (6 bases). CDR3 length: 13 amino acids. Trimming left V 0 bases short and J 3 bases short, with 6 bases between. From germline, CDR1 is SGDLS and CDR2 YYNGEE. CDR3: CASSVAGEETQYF. The CDR3 bases are TGTGCCAGCAGCGTAGCAGGGGAAGAGACCCAGTACTTC.

The chain recombines TRBV6-1 with TRBJ2-7; D is perhaps TRBD2 (6 bases). Germline V gene sequence: CDR1 MNHNS, CDR2 SASEGT. V dropped 6 bases and J dropped 3 bases, with 6 bases sitting between them. The CDR3 has 11 amino acids. The CDR3 nucleotides are TGTGCCAGCAGCGGGGGCTACGAGCAGTACTTC. This encodes CASSGGYEQYF.

V usage is TRBV6-1 and J usage is TRBJ1-1; D gene unclear. There are 13 residues in the CDR3. Germline CDR1 is MNHNS and CDR2 is SASEGT. Between the trimmed V and J ends, which lost 2 bases and 2 bases, there was a span of 6 bases. The CDR3 here is CASSEHTNTEAFF. The DNA of the CDR3 is TGTGCCAGCAGTGAACACACAAACACTGAAGCTTTCTTT.

The CDR3 region is CATGAGGNSYEQYF. The CDR3 nucleotides are TGCGCGACCGGAGCGGGGGGCAACTCCTACGAGCAGTACTTC. The rearrangement links TRBV5-1 to TRBJ2-7; 9 bases fit TRBD2. Per germline, CDR1 SGHRS and CDR2 YFSETQ. The CDR3 consists of 14 residues.

This clone was detected only a few times. The chain has TRBV7-9 and TRBJ2-3, with D hard to call. Germline CDR1 is SEHNR and CDR2 is FQNEAQ (reference sequence). This CDR3 comprises 14 residues. Deletions cut 3 bases from V and 2 bases from J, with 9 bases between. For the CDR3, the DNA is TGTGCCAGCAGCTTCCGACTTCACACAGATACGCAGTATTTT. Translating it yields CASSFRLHTDTQYF.

The chain carries TRBV7-2 and TRBJ2-5; a possible D gene is TRBD2 (5 bases). The germline CDR1 and CDR2 sequences are SGHTA and FQGNSA. Trimming removed 6 bases from V and 2 bases from J, with 10 bases in between. This CDR3 is built from 13 residues. The CDR3 DNA sequence: TGTGCCAGCAGTCCCCGGGATCAAGAGACCCAGTACTTC. Protein sequence: CASSPRDQETQYF.

This chain joins TRBV5-6 and TRBJ2-7; a weak D match, TRBD2 (6 bases). This CDR3 region has 17 residues. CDR1 and CDR2 from the germline V gene are SGHDT and YYEEEE. V shed 0 bases and J shed 4 bases, with 20 bases lying between them. CDR3 in DNA: TGTGCCAGCAGCTTGGCCCTTCCGGGAGATAAGGGATACGAGCAGTACTTC. It codes for CASSLALPGDKGYEQYF.

V gene TRBV5-1 combines with J gene TRBJ1-6; D remains unclear. The CDR3 spans 15 residues. V was trimmed by 4 bases and J by 0 bases, leaving 8 bases between them. Germline values: CDR1 SGHRS, CDR2 YFSETQ. CDR3 coding DNA: TGCGCCAGCAGCCTCATCAGCTCCTATAATTCACCCCTCCACTTT. Protein: CASSLISSYNSPLHF.

The chain couples TRBV25-1 to TRBJ1-4, with D uncertain. Germline-derived CDR1 and CDR2 are MGHDK and SYGVNS. Deletions cut 8 bases from V and 2 bases from J, with 12 bases between. The CDR3 runs to 14 residues. In DNA form, the CDR3 reads TGTGCCAGCGGAGGAAAGGGCACTAATGAAAAACTGTTTTTT. Translated: CASGGKGTNEKLFF.

The gene calls are TRBV2 and TRBJ2-7; the match to TRBD1 covers 9 bases. Germline values: CDR1 SNHLY, CDR2 FYNNEI. This CDR3 comprises 15 residues. V lost 8 bases, J lost 2 bases, and 10 bases stayed unmatched. The CDR3 nucleotides are TGTGCCAGCGTCCTTTTGGGACAGGGAGCCTACGAGCAGTACTTC. Residues: CASVLLGQGAYEQYF.

This clone was seen more than once but under ten times. This rearrangement joins TRBV30 to TRBJ2-7, with D possibly being TRBD1 (6 bases). Trimming removed 3 bases at V and 0 bases at J, with 9 bases between. The CDR3 totals 13 residues. The germline CDR1 and CDR2 sequences are GTSNPN and SVGIG (reference sequence). For the CDR3, the DNA is TGTGCCTGGAGACAGGGAAACTCCTACGAGCAGTACTTC. Its translation is CAWRQGNSYEQYF.

The table lists this clone with a count of one. The CDR3 DNA sequence: TGTGCCAGCAGCCCCTCTTCGACAGGGCGAGAGACCCAGTACTTC. The encoded protein is CASSPSSTGRETQYF. This chain uses TRBV11-2 with TRBJ2-5, with 7 bases fitting TRBD1. This CDR3 spans 15 amino acids. After removal of 5 bases from V and 4 bases from J, the junction contained 10 bases not matched to a gene. CDR1 and CDR2 from the germline V gene are SGHAT and FQNNGV.

The V and J genes are TRBV4-3 and TRBJ1-5; D gene ambiguous. From germline, CDR1 is LGHNA and CDR2 YSLEER. The CDR3 has 15 amino acids. V was clipped by 0 bases and J by 4 bases, with 10 bases between them. CDR3 residues: CASSQEMGRNQPQHF. The CDR3 region has the DNA TGCGCCAGCAGCCAAGAAATGGGCAGAAATCAGCCCCAGCATTTT.

The chain uses TRBV7-8 and TRBJ1-5; 9 bases align to TRBD1. Per the germline V gene, CDR1 is SGHVS and CDR2 is FQNEAQ. Trimming took 2 bases from V and 11 from J; bases not matched to a gene: 22. This CDR3 region has 19 residues. CDR3 loop: CASSLTRLAPRTGVVAQHF. The CDR3 DNA follows: TGTGCCAGCAGCTTAACTCGGTTGGCACCTCGGACAGGGGTCGTGGCCCAGCATTTT.

V is TRBV6-6 and J is TRBJ1-1; D remains unclear. The CDR3 has 12 residues. V gave up 8 bases and J gave up 4 bases, with 11 bases separating them. Germline lookup yields CDR1 MNHNY and CDR2 SVGAGI (reference sequence). CDR3 sequence reads: CASSARGTEAFF. The DNA for the CDR3 is TGTGCCAGCTCCGCTCGGGGCACTGAAGCTTTCTTT.

As for this clone: Other DNA sequences in this sample translate to the same CDR3. This chain links TRBV2 with TRBJ2-7; no reliable D call. Trimming cost V 6 bases and J 4 bases, with 7 bases left between them. The CDR3 sequence is 11 residues long. Germline CDR1 reads SNHLY; CDR2 reads FYNNEI. The DNA of the CDR3 is TGTGCCAGCAGCGTCAGTTACGAGCAGTACTTC. This encodes CASSVSYEQYF.

V gene TRBV18 combines with J gene TRBJ2-3, with 8 positions matching TRBD2. Per germline, CDR1 KGHSH and CDR2 LQKENI. The ends lost 3 bases at V and 4 bases at J; junction bases unmatched: 9. This CDR3 region has 16 residues. The CDR3 coding sequence is TGTGCCAGCTCACCTGGCTTTAGCGGGGCGGCAGATACGCAGTATTTT. Protein sequence: CASSPGFSGAADTQYF.

A few counts support this clone. Its ends do not fully match the called genes, so a read error is possible. The CDR3 coding sequence is TGTGCCAGCGGTGAGGAGCCCTCTCACTACGAGCAGTACTTC. Its translation: CASGEEPSHYEQYF. The genes are TRBV6-1 and TRBJ2-7; D call uncertain. This CDR3 spans 14 amino acids. Germline V gene sequence: CDR1 MNHNS, CDR2 SASEGT.